This T cell receptor (beta chain) was captured by sequencing in a study of T-cell memory formation after mild COVID-19. V lost 6 bases and J lost 5, with 11 bases in between. The CDR3 has 13 amino acids. The germline gives CDR1 LGHDT, CDR2 YNNKEL (reference sequence). This clonotype occurred a few times. Its antigen is unknown. The 5'RACE method, run with constant-segment primers, produced TCR alpha and TCR beta cDNA libraries (carrying sample barcodes and UMIs). MiXCR was run by TCRdb on the 5' RACE reads, yielding one entry per CDR3 protein. This table holds roughly 340,000 distinct CDR3 sequences, more than 15% found once. General study findings and limits: Chiefly within CM and EM were the contracting CD4+ clones; CD8+ ones were within EMRA. Second-wave clones with a day 37 peak had unconfirmed SARS-CoV-2 specificity.

Sequenced material: PBMCs or a T cell subset sorted from them (not recorded which). This TCR was recovered from a man aged 18 to 30 who had mild COVID-19 (a few samples of this study predate the infection). Cell type and time point are not known. The chain joins TRBV3-1 to TRBJ1-5; unclear D gene. CDR3 coding DNA: TGTGCCAGCAGTCCGCGGGAGGATCAGCCCCAGCATTTT. This translates into CASSPREDQPQHF. The variable domain in full, with the rest retrieved from reference TRBV3-1 and TRBJ1-5, is DTAVSQTPKYLVTQMGNDKSIKCEQNLGHDTMYWYKQDSKKFLKIMFSYNNKELIINETVPNRFSPKSPDKAHLNLHINSLELGDSAVYFCASSPREDQPQHFGDGTRLSIL.